Shown below are 8 T cell receptor beta chains from a single sample sequenced in a study of cytomegalovirus exposure and HLA in healthy donors. This PCR relied on a set of 60 Vbeta primers and 13 Jbeta primers. TCRdb's table, derived via immunoSEQ multiplex PCR, lists solely in-frame clones and lacks some. The sample shows around 160,000 clones, around 75% of them seen only once. Sequenced input: PBMCs. The receptors stem from a human donor in good health.

The V call is TRBV9, the J call TRBJ2-1; 11 nucleotides align to TRBD2. The CDR3 loop spans 15 amino acids. The germline V gene encodes CDR1 SGDLS and CDR2 YYNGEE. V was clipped by 3 bases and J by 7 bases; unmatched bases: 6. In DNA, the CDR3 is TGTGCCAGCAGCGCCACGACTAGCGGGGTTAATGAGCAGTTCTTC. This sequence encodes CASSATTSGVNEQFF.

The V gene is TRBV7-2, the J gene TRBJ2-5; the D is unclear. V was trimmed by 2 bases and J by 2 bases, leaving 6 bases between them. Germline V gives CDR1 SGHTA, CDR2 FQGNSA. The CDR3 is 13 amino acids. The CDR3 protein is CASSLHLQETQYF. CDR3 nucleotide sequence: TGTGCCAGCAGCTTACACTTGCAAGAGACCCAGTACTTC.

The chain combines TRBV7-8 with TRBJ1-6; a weak D match, TRBD1 (6 bases). The CDR3 spans 19 residues. V lost 5 bases to trimming and J lost 0 bases, with 20 bases between them. The germline V gene encodes CDR1 SGHVS and CDR2 FQNEAQ. The CDR3 protein is CASSAAGDPLRSYNSPLHF. CDR3 coding DNA: TGTGCCAGCAGCGCAGCAGGGGATCCCTTGCGCTCCTATAATTCACCCCTCCACTTT.

The rearrangement uses TRBV7-2 and TRBJ1-2; D unclear. Germline V lookup: CDR1 SGHTA, CDR2 FQGNSA. V lost 2 bases to trimming and J lost 3 bases, with 16 bases between them. The CDR3 contains 16 residues. CDR3 residues: CASSLNSGGRYYGYTF. As DNA, the CDR3 is TGTGCCAGCAGCTTAAACTCCGGAGGGAGATACTATGGCTACACCTTC. Looking up the rest from reference TRBV7-2 and TRBJ1-2 gives the full variable domain: GAGVSQSPSNKVTEKGKDVELRCDPISGHTALYWYRQSLGQGLEFLIYFQGNSAPDKSGLPSDRFSAERTGGSVSTLTIQRTQQEDSAVYLCASSLNSGGRYYGYTFGSGTRLTVV.

This clone was seen a single time. CDR3 in amino acids: CASGTGSYNEQFF. The CDR3 DNA follows: TGTGCCAGCGGGACAGGGTCCTACAATGAGCAGTTCTTC. The chain employs TRBV27 and TRBJ2-1, with 9 nucleotides matching TRBD1. CDR1 is MNHEY and CDR2 is SMNVEV in the germline V gene (reference sequence). After removal of 8 bases from V and 1 base from J, the junction contained 0 bases not matched to a gene. The CDR3 runs 13 residues.

This clone showed up just a few times. The chain couples TRBV7-8 to TRBJ1-5, with D tentatively TRBD1 (6 bases). Deletions cut 5 bases from V and 1 base from J, with 12 bases between. This CDR3 is 15 amino acids long. CDR1 and CDR2 from the germline V gene are SGHVS and FQNEAQ. CDR3 residues: CASSTDRNSNQPQHF. CDR3 in DNA: TGTGCCAGCAGCACTGACAGGAACAGCAATCAGCCCCAGCATTTT.

V and J are TRBV7-2 and TRBJ2-3, with TRBD2 matching 7 bases. CDR1 is SGHTA, CDR2 FQGNSA, per germline. CDR3 length: 17 residues. Trimming at V came to 1 base and at J to 1 base, leaving 8 bases not matched to a gene. CDR3 sequence (DNA): TGTGCCAGCAGCTTAGGTTTGGCGGGGGAGGGCACAGATACGCAGTATTTT. This codes for CASSLGLAGEGTDTQYF.

The chain recombines TRBV10-1 with TRBJ2-2; no clear D. Germline lookup yields CDR1 WNHNN and CDR2 SYGVQD (reference sequence). This CDR3 has 16 residues. Trimming removed 0 bases from V and 5 bases from J, with 13 bases in between. CDR3 residues: CASSESVSGQTGELFF. The CDR3 DNA follows: TGCGCCAGCAGTGAGTCGGTAAGTGGGCAGACCGGGGAGCTGTTTTTT.